Shown below are 3 T cell receptor beta chains from a single sample sequenced in a study of Tregs in tolerant kidney transplant recipients. The protocol was immunoSEQ multiplex PCR, while the TCRdb copy is restricted to in-frame clones and leaves out a portion. The profile shows fewer than 150,000 clones, around 94% of them singletons. The specimen was CD4+ T cells from blood. The receptors were gathered from a human donor in good health.

V gene TRBV7-9 combines with J gene TRBJ2-2, with D tentatively TRBD2 (6 bases). Germline V lookup: CDR1 SEHNR, CDR2 FQNEAQ (reference sequence). V was clipped by 5 bases and J by 7 bases, with 17 bases between them. This CDR3 has 15 amino acids. CDR3 region: CASSEWRGKGGELFF. The CDR3 DNA reads as TGTGCCAGCAGCGAGTGGCGGGGAAAAGGCGGGGAGCTGTTTTTT.

The chain joins TRBV5-1 to TRBJ2-7, with 11 positions matching TRBD2. Per germline, CDR1 SGHRS and CDR2 YFSETQ. CDR3 length: 16 amino acids. The junction had 8 bases not matched to a gene; V was cut back by 4 bases and J by 2 bases. The CDR3 loop is CASSRTTSGDPYEQYF. CDR3 nucleotides: TGCGCCAGCAGCCGAACGACTAGCGGGGACCCCTACGAGCAGTACTTC.

V and J are TRBV2 and TRBJ1-5; 7 nucleotides agree with TRBD1. From germline, CDR1 is SNHLY and CDR2 FYNNEI. The CDR3 is 13 residues long. V gave up 7 bases and J gave up 2 bases; unmatched junction bases: 2. DNA of the CDR3: TGTGCCAGCAACAGGGGTGGCAATCAGCCCCAGCATTTT. Its translation: CASNRGGNQPQHF.